This is a list of T cell receptor beta chains from one sample in a study of control samples from healthy donors and cancer patients. TCRdb's table, derived via immunoSEQ multiplex PCR, lists solely in-frame clones and lacks some. The repertoire holds approximately 190,000 clones, with about 90% as singletons. The sample taken for sequencing was blood. The receptors originated from a man aged 30-40 years in good health. CDR3s include the opening cysteine and the closing phenylalanine or tryptophan. A D gene is named only where the DNA matches it firmly. Clone size is shown for a subset of rows, as once, few, many or a class of expanded clone.

D,V,size,J,CDR3,DNA
.,TRBV2,.,TRBJ2-7,CASRLTGSAYEQYF,TGTGCCAGCAGATTGACAGGATCGGCGTACGAGCAGTACTTC
TRBD2,TRBV5-1,.,TRBJ2-7,CASSPGTPSGGRYYEQYF,TGCGCCAGCAGCCCCGGTACGCCTAGCGGGGGGCGGTACTACGAGCAGTACTTC
.,TRBV5-6,few,TRBJ1-5,CASSKRNNPMQPQHF,TGTGCCAGCAGCAAGCGAAACAACCCGATGCAGCCCCAGCATTTT
.,TRBV12-3/TRBV12-4,.,TRBJ1-1,CASRQGWGTEAFF,TGTGCCAGCAGGCAGGGTTGGGGCACTGAAGCTTTCTTT
TRBD1,TRBV7-3,.,TRBJ1-1,CASSLTGGGEAFF,TGTGCCAGCAGCTTAACAGGGGGCGGTGAAGCTTTCTTT
TRBD2,TRBV10-2,.,TRBJ2-1,CASSEGTSGGGNEQFF,TGCGCCAGCAGTGAGGGCACTAGCGGGGGGGGTAATGAGCAGTTCTTC
.,TRBV12-3/TRBV12-4,.,TRBJ2-2,CAMGTGNTGELFF,TGTGCCATGGGGACGGGGAACACCGGGGAGCTGTTTTTT
TRBD1,TRBV4-1,.,TRBJ2-1,CASSQVTGGLSEQFF,TGCGCCAGCAGCCAAGTTACAGGGGGATTGAGTGAGCAGTTCTTC
.,TRBV27,.,TRBJ1-2,CASSSRTGGYTF,TGTGCCAGCAGTTCCCGGACCGGAGGCTACACCTTC
TRBD1,TRBV19,.,TRBJ2-7,CASSTRPGTGRYEQYF,TGTGCCAGTAGCACGCGTCCGGGGACAGGGAGATACGAGCAGTACTTC
.,TRBV30,.,TRBJ2-5,CAWARPPGETQYF,TGTGCCTGGGCTAGACCGCCAGGAGAGACCCAGTACTTC
.,TRBV10-3,.,TRBJ2-4,CAISEVSAAKNIQYF,TGTGCCATCAGTGAGGTCTCAGCTGCCAAAAACATTCAGTACTTC
.,TRBV2,.,TRBJ2-2,CASGRGDTGELFF,TGTGCCAGCGGTCGGGGAGACACCGGGGAGCTGTTTTTT
.,TRBV14,few,TRBJ2-7,CASSRQSGRPYEQYF,TGTGCCAGCAGCCGGCAAAGCGGGCGACCCTACGAGCAGTACTTC
TRBD1,TRBV27,.,TRBJ1-2,CAARTGYVYGYTF,TGTGCCGCAAGGACAGGGTATGTCTATGGCTACACCTTC
.,TRBV27,many,TRBJ2-2,CASRIYRDTGELFF,TGTGCCAGCAGAATTTACAGGGACACCGGGGAGCTGTTTTTT
TRBD1,TRBV2,.,TRBJ1-1,CASSENEDRENTEAFF,TGTGCCAGCAGTGAAAATGAGGACAGGGAGAACACTGAAGCTTTCTTT
TRBD1,TRBV30,.,TRBJ2-2,CAWRGQVGTGELFF,TGTGCCTGGAGGGGACAGGTGGGAACCGGGGAGCTGTTTTTT
TRBD1,TRBV3-1/TRBV3-2,.,TRBJ2-3,CASSLQRGGSDTQYF,TGTGCCAGCAGCCTACAGCGAGGGGGCTCGGATACGCAGTATTTT
TRBD1,TRBV29-1,.,TRBJ2-1,CSVVGGTGLNEQFF,TGCAGCGTTGTAGGAGGGACAGGGTTGAATGAGCAGTTCTTC
TRBD2,TRBV7-9,.,TRBJ2-7,CASSLGGTSSYEQYF,TGTGCCAGCAGCTTGGGGGGGACGAGTTCCTACGAGCAGTACTTC
.,TRBV6-5,.,TRBJ1-4,CASSWDTTNEKLFF,TGTGCCAGCAGCTGGGACACAACTAATGAAAAACTGTTTTTT
.,TRBV7-9,.,TRBJ1-1,CASSFGGGTEAFF,TGTGCCAGCAGCTTCGGAGGGGGCACTGAAGCTTTCTTT
.,TRBV24-1,.,TRBJ2-3,CATSDFQGTDTQYF,TGTGCCACCAGTGATTTTCAGGGGACAGATACGCAGTATTTT
.,TRBV28,.,TRBJ1-1,CASSLGGARTEAFF,TGTGCCAGCAGTTTAGGGGGGGCACGGACTGAAGCTTTCTTT
.,TRBV7-9,.,TRBJ1-6,CASSPGPGHTNSPLHF,TGTGCCAGCAGCCCCGGACCGGGACACACTAATTCACCCCTCCACTTT
.,TRBV9,.,TRBJ2-2,CASSTHTGFNGELFF,TGTGCCAGCAGCACCCATACAGGGTTCAACGGGGAGCTGTTTTTT
.,TRBV25-1,few,TRBJ1-2,CASSEVSDRYGYTF,TGTGCCAGCAGTGAGGTGTCGGATCGATATGGCTACACCTTC
.,TRBV30,.,TRBJ1-5,CAWSVERNQPQHF,TGTGCCTGGAGTGTAGAAAGAAATCAGCCCCAGCATTTT
.,TRBV13,.,TRBJ1-2,CASSAAHRAGGGYTF,TGTGCCAGCAGCGCCGCTCACAGGGCGGGGGGAGGCTACACCTTC
.,TRBV7-9,.,TRBJ1-2,CASSLYSPRGYTF,TGTGCCAGCAGCTTATATTCCCCGCGTGGCTACACCTTC